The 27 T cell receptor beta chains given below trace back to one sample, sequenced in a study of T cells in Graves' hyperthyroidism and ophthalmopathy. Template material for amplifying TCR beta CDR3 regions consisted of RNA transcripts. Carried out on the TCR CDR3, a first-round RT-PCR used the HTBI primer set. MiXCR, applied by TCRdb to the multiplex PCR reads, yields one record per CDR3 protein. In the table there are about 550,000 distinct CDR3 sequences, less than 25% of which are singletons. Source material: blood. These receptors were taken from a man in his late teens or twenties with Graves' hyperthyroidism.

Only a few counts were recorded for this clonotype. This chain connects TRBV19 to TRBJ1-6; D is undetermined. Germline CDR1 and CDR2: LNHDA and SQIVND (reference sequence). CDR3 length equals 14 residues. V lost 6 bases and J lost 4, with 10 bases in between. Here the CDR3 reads CASSQQKYNSPLHF. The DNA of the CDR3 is TGTGCCAGTAGCCAACAGAAATATAATTCACCCCTCCACTTT.

CDR3 loop: CASSVGGQGSETQYF. For the CDR3, the DNA is TGTGCCAGCAGCGTAGGGGGACAGGGATCAGAGACCCAGTACTTC. The J gene is TRBJ2-5, the V gene TRBV9; 9 bases are a match to TRBD1. The CDR3 contains 15 residues. J lost 4 bases, V lost 0 bases, and 4 bases had no gene match. Per the germline V gene, CDR1 is SGDLS and CDR2 is YYNGEE.

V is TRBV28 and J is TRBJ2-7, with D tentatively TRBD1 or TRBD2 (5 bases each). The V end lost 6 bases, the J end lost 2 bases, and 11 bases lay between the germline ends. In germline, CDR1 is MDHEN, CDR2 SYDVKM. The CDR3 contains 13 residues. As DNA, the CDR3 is TGTGCCAGCAGCGGGACCCACACCTACGAGCAGTACTTC. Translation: CASSGTHTYEQYF.

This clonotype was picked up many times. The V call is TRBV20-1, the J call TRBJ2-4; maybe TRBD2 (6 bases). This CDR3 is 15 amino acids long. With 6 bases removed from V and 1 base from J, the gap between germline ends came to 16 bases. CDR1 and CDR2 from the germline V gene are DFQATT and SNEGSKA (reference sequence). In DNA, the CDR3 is TGCAGTGCCACCAAACGGGGGAGGGCCAAAAACATTCAGTACTTC. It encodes CSATKRGRAKNIQYF.

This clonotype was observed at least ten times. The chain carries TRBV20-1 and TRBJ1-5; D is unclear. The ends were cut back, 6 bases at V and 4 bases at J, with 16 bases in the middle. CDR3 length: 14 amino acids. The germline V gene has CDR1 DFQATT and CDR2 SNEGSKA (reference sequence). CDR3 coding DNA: TGCAGTGCAAGGGCCAGTGGAAGGAATCAGCCCCAGCATTTT. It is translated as CSARASGRNQPQHF.

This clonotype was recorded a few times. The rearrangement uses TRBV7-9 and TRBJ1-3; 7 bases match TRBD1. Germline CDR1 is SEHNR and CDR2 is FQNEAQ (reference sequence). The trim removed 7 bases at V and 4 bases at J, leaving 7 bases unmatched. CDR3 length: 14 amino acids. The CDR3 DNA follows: TGTGCCAGCATCTCACAGGGGTCAGGAAACACCATATATTTT. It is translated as CASISQGSGNTIYF.

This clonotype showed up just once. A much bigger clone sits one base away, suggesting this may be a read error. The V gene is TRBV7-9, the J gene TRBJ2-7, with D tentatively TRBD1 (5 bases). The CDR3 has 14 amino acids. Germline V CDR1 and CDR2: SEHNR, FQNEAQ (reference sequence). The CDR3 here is CAISITGINYEQYF. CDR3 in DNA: TGTGCCATCAGCATTACAGGAATTAACTACGAGCAGTACTTC.

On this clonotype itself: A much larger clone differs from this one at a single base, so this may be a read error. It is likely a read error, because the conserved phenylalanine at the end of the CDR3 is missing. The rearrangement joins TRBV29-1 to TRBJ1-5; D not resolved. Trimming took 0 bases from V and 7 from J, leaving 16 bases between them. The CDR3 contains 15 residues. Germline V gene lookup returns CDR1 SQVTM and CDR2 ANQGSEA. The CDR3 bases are TGCAGCGTTGAAGATAAAGGCGGGAGACTCCAGCCCCAGCATTTG. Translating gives CSVEDKGGRLQPQHL.

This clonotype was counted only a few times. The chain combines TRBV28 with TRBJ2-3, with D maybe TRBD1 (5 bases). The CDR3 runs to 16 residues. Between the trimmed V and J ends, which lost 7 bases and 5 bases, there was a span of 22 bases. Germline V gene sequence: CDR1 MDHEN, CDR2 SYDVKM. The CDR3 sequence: CASKAQGKVLGDTQYF. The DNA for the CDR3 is TGTGCCAGCAAGGCCCAGGGAAAAGTTCTTGGAGATACGCAGTATTTT.

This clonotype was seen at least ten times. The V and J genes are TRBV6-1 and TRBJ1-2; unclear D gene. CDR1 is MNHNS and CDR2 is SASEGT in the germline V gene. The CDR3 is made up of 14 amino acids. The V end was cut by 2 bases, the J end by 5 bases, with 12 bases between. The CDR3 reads CASSESPAGYGYTF. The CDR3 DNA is TGTGCCAGCAGTGAAAGTCCAGCCGGGTATGGCTACACCTTC.

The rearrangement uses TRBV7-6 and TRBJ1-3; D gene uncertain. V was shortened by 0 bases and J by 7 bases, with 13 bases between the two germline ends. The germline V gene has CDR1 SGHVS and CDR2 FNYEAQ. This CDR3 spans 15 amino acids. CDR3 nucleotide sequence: TGTGCCAGCAGCTTAGCTCCCCAGCTGGGTAACACCATATATTTT. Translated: CASSLAPQLGNTIYF. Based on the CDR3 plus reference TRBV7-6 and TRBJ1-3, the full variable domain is GAGVSQSPRYKVTKRGQDVALRCDPISGHVSLYWYRQALGQGPEFLTYFNYEAQQDKSGLPNDRFSAERPEGSISTLTIQRTEQRDSAMYRCASSLAPQLGNTIYFGEGSWLTVV.

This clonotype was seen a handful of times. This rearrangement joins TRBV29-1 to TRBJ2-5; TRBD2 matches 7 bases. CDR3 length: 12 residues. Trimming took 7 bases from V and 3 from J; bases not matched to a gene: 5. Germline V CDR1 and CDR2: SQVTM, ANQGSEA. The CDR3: CSGGSGEETQYF. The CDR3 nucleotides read TGCAGCGGGGGGAGCGGGGAAGAGACCCAGTACTTC.

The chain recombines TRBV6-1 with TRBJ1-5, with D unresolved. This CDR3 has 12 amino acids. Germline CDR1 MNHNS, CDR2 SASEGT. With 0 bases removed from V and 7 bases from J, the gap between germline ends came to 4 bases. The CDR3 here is CASSEASQPQHF. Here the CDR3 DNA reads TGTGCCAGCAGTGAAGCTAGCCAGCCCCAGCATTTT.

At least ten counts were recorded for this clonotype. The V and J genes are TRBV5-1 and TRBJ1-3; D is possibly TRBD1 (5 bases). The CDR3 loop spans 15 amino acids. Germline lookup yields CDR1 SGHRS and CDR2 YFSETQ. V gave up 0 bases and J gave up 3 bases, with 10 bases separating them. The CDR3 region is CASSLEQDIGNTIYF. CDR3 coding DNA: TGCGCCAGCAGCTTGGAACAGGACATTGGAAACACCATATATTTT.

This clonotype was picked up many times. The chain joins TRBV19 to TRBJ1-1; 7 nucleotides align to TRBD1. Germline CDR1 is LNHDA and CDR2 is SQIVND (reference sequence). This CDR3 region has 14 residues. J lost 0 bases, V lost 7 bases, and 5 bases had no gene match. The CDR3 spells CASMPGGMNTEAFF. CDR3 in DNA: TGTGCCAGTATGCCAGGGGGGATGAACACTGAAGCTTTCTTT.

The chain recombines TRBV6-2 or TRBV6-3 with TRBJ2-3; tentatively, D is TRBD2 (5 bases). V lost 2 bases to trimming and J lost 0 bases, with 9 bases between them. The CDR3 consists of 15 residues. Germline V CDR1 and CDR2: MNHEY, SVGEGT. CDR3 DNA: TGTGCCAGCAGTTACCAGCGGATTAGCACAGATACGCAGTATTTT. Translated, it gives CASSYQRISTDTQYF.

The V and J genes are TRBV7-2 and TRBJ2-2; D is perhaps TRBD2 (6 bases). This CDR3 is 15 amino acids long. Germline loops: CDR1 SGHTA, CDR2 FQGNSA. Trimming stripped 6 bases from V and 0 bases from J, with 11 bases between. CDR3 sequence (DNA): TGTGCCAGCAGAGCTAGCGTCGCGAACACCGGGGAGCTGTTTTTT. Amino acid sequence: CASRASVANTGELFF.

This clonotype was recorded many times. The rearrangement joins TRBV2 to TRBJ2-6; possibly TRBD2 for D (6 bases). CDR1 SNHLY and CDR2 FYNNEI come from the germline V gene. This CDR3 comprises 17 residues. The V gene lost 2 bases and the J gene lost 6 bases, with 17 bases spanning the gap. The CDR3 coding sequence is TGTGCCAGCAGTGAACCAATCGGGGGATCAGAGGCCAACGTCCTGACTTTC. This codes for CASSEPIGGSEANVLTF.

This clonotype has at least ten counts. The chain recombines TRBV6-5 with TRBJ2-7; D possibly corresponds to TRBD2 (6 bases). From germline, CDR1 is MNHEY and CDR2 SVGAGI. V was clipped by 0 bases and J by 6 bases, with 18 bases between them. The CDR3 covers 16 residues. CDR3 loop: CASSYSNVKGLLEQYF. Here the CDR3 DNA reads TGTGCCAGCAGTTACTCGAATGTGAAGGGACTTCTCGAGCAGTACTTC.

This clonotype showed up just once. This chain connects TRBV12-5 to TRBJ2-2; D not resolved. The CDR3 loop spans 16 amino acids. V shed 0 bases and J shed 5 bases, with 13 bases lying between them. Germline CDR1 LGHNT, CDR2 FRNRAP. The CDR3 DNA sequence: TGTGCTAGTGGTTTGGTAGGAAGGCTACAGACCGGGGAGCTGTTTTTT. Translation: CASGLVGRLQTGELFF.

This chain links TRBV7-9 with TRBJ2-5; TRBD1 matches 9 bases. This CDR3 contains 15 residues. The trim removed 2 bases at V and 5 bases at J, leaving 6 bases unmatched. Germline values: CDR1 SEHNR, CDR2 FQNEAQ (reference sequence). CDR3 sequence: CASSLRTGVRETQYF. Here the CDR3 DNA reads TGTGCCAGCAGCTTACGGACAGGGGTTAGGGAGACCCAGTACTTC.

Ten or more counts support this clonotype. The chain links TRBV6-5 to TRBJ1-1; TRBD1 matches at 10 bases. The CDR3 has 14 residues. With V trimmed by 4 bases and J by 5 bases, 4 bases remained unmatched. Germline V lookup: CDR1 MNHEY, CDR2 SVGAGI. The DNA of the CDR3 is TGTGCCAGCAGTTCCCGGGACAGGGGTACTGAAGCTTTCTTT. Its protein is CASSSRDRGTEAFF.

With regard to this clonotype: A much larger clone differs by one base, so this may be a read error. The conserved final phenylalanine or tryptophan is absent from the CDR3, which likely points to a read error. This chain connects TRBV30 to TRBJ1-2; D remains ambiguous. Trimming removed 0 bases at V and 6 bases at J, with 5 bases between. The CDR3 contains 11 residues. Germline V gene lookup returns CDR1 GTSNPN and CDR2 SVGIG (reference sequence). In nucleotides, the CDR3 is TGTGCCTGGAGTGTAGATAATGGCTACACCGTC. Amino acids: CAWSVDNGYTV.

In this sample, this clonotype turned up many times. The CDR3 coding sequence is TGTGCCAGCAATCCCCTACCCGGGAGAAACACCATATATTTT. It codes for CASNPLPGRNTIYF. The chain joins TRBV28 to TRBJ1-3; no firm D call. Between the trimmed V and J ends, which lost 7 bases and 5 bases, there was a span of 15 bases. This CDR3 has 14 residues. Germline CDR1 and CDR2: MDHEN and SYDVKM.

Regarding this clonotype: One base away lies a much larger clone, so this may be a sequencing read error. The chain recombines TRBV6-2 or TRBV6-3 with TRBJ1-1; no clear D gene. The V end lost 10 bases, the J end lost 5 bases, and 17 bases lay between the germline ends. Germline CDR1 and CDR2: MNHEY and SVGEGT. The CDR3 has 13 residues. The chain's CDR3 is CANSRTEETEAFF. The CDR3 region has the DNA TGTGCCAACAGCAGGACCGAGGAAACTGAAGCTTTCTTT.

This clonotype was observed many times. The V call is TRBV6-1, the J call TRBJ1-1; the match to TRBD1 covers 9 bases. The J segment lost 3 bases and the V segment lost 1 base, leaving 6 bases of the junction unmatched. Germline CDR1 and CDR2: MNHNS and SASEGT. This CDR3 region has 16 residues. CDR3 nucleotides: TGTGCCAGCAGTGAAGACACAGGGGGCGGGTACACTGAAGCTTTCTTT. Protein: CASSEDTGGGYTEAFF.

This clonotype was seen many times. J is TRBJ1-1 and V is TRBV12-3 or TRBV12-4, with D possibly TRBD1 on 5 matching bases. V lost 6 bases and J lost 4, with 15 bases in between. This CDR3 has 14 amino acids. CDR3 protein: CASRRLGVSTEAFF. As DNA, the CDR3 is TGTGCCAGCAGAAGGCTGGGGGTGAGCACTGAAGCTTTCTTT.